Presented here are 21 T cell receptor beta chains from one specimen sequenced in a study of spatial heterogeneity in lung cancer. The time point is: sample taken at primary tumor resection. Frozen PBMC, nontumor lung or tumor provided whole RNA, which was sequenced unsorted. TCRdb ran MiXCR on the 5' RACE reads and lists one entry per CDR3 protein. The table has about 6,100 distinct CDR3 sequences, under 15% seen once; the top ten hold 15% to 20%. The input for sequencing was normal lung tissue next to the tumor, taken at surgery. These receptors were taken from a male donor with early-stage non-small cell lung cancer.

This sequence joins TRBV9 and TRBJ2-2; no clear D gene. CDR1 is SGDLS and CDR2 is YYNGEE in the germline V gene. V lost 4 bases and J lost 2, with 9 bases in between. The CDR3 contains 14 residues. As DNA, the CDR3 is TGTGCCAGCAGCCCGGGTTTTAACACCGGGGAGCTGTTTTTT. It is translated as CASSPGFNTGELFF.

This clonotype was detected ten times or more. The genes are TRBV18 and TRBJ1-5; D gene unclear. Trimming took off 3 bases at V and 1 base at J, with 7 bases between the two ends. Germline assignment: CDR1 KGHSH and CDR2 LQKENI. The CDR3 loop spans 14 amino acids. CDR3 bases: TGTGCCAGCTCACCGACAAGGAGCAATCAGCCCCAGCATTTT. Protein: CASSPTRSNQPQHF.

This clonotype is medium-sized (0.01 to 0.1%) in the sample. V is TRBV7-2 and J is TRBJ2-1, with unresolved D. The V gene's germline CDR1 is SGHTA and CDR2 FQGNSA. This CDR3 spans 15 amino acids. With 2 bases removed from V and 5 bases from J, the gap between germline ends came to 13 bases. The CDR3 DNA is TGTGCCAGCAGCTTAATGTGGCTAGGCGACAATGAGCAGTTCTTC. It is translated as CASSLMWLGDNEQFF.

This clonotype was observed at least ten times. V and J are TRBV6-6 and TRBJ1-1; 12 bases map to TRBD1. In germline, CDR1 is MNHNY, CDR2 SVGAGI (reference sequence). The CDR3 spans 14 residues. The junction had 2 bases not matched to a gene; V was cut back by 2 bases and J by 7 bases. The CDR3, as DNA: TGTGCCAGCAGTTACGGGACAGGGGGCGGTGAAGCTTTCTTT. Translation gives CASSYGTGGGEAFF.

By its share, this clonotype is medium-sized. The chain combines TRBV7-6 with TRBJ2-2; maybe TRBD2 (6 bases). This CDR3 has 16 residues. V lost 1 base, J lost 7 bases, and 16 bases lay in between. Germline CDR1 reads SGHVS; CDR2 reads FNYEAQ. This CDR3 reads CASSLDGRGGNGELFF. For the CDR3, the DNA is TGTGCCAGCAGCTTAGACGGGAGAGGCGGGAACGGGGAGCTGTTTTTT.

This clonotype showed up just once. Compared with germline, one end of the junction differs, possibly owing to a read error. This chain joins TRBV6-5 and TRBJ2-7; 11 nucleotides line up with TRBD2. The CDR3 runs 15 residues. The germline CDR1 and CDR2 sequences are MNHEY and SVGAGI. The DNA of the CDR3 is TGCGCCAGCAGTTCGAGACTAGCGGGATGGTACAAGCAGTACTTC. Translated, it gives CASSSRLAGWYKQYF.

The chain links TRBV10-3 to TRBJ1-6; D perhaps matches TRBD1 (5 bases). This CDR3 has 13 amino acids. V lost 8 bases and J 3 bases, leaving 8 bases between the germline ends. In germline, CDR1 is ENHRY, CDR2 SYGVKD. CDR3 in amino acids: CAIRQFYNSPLHF. The CDR3 DNA sequence: TGTGCCATCCGACAGTTCTATAATTCACCCCTCCACTTT.

Ten or more counts support this clonotype. The rearrangement joins TRBV7-2 to TRBJ2-7, with TRBD1 identical over 7 bases. Germline values: CDR1 SGHTA, CDR2 FQGNSA. There are 13 residues in the CDR3. V shed 5 bases and J 3 bases; nucleotides not matched to a gene: 4. For the CDR3, the DNA is TGTGCCAGCAGCGTCCGGGACAGCTACGAGCAGTACTTC. This sequence encodes CASSVRDSYEQYF.

This clonotype was recorded at least ten times. The chain recombines TRBV4-2 with TRBJ2-7, with TRBD2 identical over 7 bases. Trimming cost V 1 base and J 2 bases; bases outside gene matches: 5. This CDR3 comprises 15 residues. Germline V CDR1 and CDR2: LGHNA, YNFKEQ. The CDR3 sequence: CASSQVQAGPYEQYF. The CDR3, as DNA: TGTGCCAGCAGCCAAGTTCAAGCGGGACCCTACGAGCAGTACTTC.

This clonotype is medium-sized by share. The chain couples TRBV6-2 or TRBV6-3 to TRBJ2-1; D perhaps matches TRBD1 (6 bases). The CDR3 consists of 18 residues. Trimming took 0 bases from V and 9 from J, leaving 24 bases between them. Germline assignment: CDR1 MNHEY and CDR2 SVGEGT. The CDR3 coding sequence is TGTGCCAGCAGTTACTCGGCTGGACAGCTGAGGGTTTATGGTGAGCAGTTCTTC. The encoded protein is CASSYSAGQLRVYGEQFF.

This clonotype has at least ten counts. The junction shows a germline mismatch at one end, possibly a read error. The gene calls are TRBV27 and TRBJ2-6; D assignment may be TRBD1 or TRBD2 (5 bases each). Germline lookup yields CDR1 MNHEY and CDR2 SMNVEV (reference sequence). This CDR3 is 18 amino acids long. CDR3 coding DNA: TGTGTCAGCAGTCTTAAGAACGGGGCATTCTCTGGGGCCAACGTCCTGACTTTC. This sequence encodes CVSSLKNGAFSGANVLTF.

This clonotype appeared many times. Likely a read error: the CDR3 ends without its conserved phenylalanine or tryptophan. V is TRBV5-1 and J is TRBJ2-2, with 12 bases identical to TRBD2. The CDR3 is 17 amino acids. Germline assignment: CDR1 SGHRS and CDR2 YFSETQ. V lost 7 bases to trimming and J lost 6 bases; unmatched junction nucleotides: 13. CDR3: CASGPRVTSGSAGELFL. CDR3 nucleotide sequence: TGCGCCAGCGGCCCAAGAGTGACTAGCGGGAGCGCCGGGGAGCTGTTTCTT.

This clonotype is medium-sized (0.01 to 0.1%). The chain carries TRBV9 and TRBJ2-7; D is perhaps TRBD1 or TRBD2 (5 bases each). The germline V and J ends were trimmed by 2 bases and 1 base, with 13 bases remaining between them. Germline V gene data show CDR1 as SGDLS and CDR2 as YYNGEE. This CDR3 has 15 residues. The CDR3 is CASSVGGVGSYEQYF. CDR3 coding DNA: TGTGCCAGCAGCGTTGGGGGAGTGGGGTCCTACGAGCAGTACTTC. Complete variable domain (other parts from reference TRBV9 and TRBJ2-7): DSGVTQTPKHLITATGQRVTLRCSPRSGDLSVYWYQQSLDQGLQFLIQYYNGEERAKGNILERFSAQQFPDLHSELNLSSLELGDSALYFCASSVGGVGSYEQYFGPGTRLTVT.

This clonotype has a count of ten or more. CDR3 region: CASTYRGEETQYF. The DNA for the CDR3 is TGCGCCAGCACCTACAGGGGGGAAGAGACCCAGTACTTC. This chain links TRBV5-1 with TRBJ2-5; 8 bases are a match to TRBD1. J gave up 3 bases and V 6 bases, and 4 bases lay outside the gene matches. This CDR3 is 13 amino acids long. Germline V CDR1 and CDR2: SGHRS, YFSETQ.

Ten or more counts support this clonotype. The genes are TRBV9 and TRBJ2-7, with 7 bases identical to TRBD2. Germline trimming cut 1 base from V and 0 bases from J; bases unmatched to any gene: 4. Germline loops: CDR1 SGDLS, CDR2 YYNGEE. The CDR3 extends over 15 amino acids. The CDR3 nucleotides are TGTGCCAGCAGCGTAAGCGGGACCTTCTCCTACGAGCAGTACTTC. Translated, it gives CASSVSGTFSYEQYF.

This clonotype is categorized as medium-sized (0.01 to 0.1%). The chain carries TRBV29-1 and TRBJ2-3; TRBD2 matches at 8 bases. After removal of 3 bases from V and 3 bases from J, the junction contained 14 bases not matched to a gene. Germline V gene lookup returns CDR1 SQVTM and CDR2 ANQGSEA. The CDR3 totals 17 residues. The CDR3 sequence is CSVDRRFSGKGTDTQYF. The CDR3 DNA reads TGCAGCGTTGACCGCCGTTTTAGCGGGAAGGGTACAGATACGCAGTATTTT.

This clonotype is deemed medium-sized. The genes are TRBV5-1 and TRBJ2-7, with unresolved D. Germline CDR1 reads SGHRS; CDR2 reads YFSETQ. Trimming stripped 4 bases from V and 1 base from J, with 15 bases between. This CDR3 has 15 residues. The DNA for the CDR3 is TGCGCCAGCAGCGGTGGAGACACGTTTTCCTACGAGCAGTACTTC. It encodes CASSGGDTFSYEQYF.

This clonotype was counted many times. The gene calls are TRBV7-9 and TRBJ1-6; tentative D call: TRBD1 (6 bases). The CDR3 consists of 13 residues. V dropped 5 bases and J dropped 10 bases, with 12 bases sitting between them. The germline CDR1 and CDR2 sequences are SEHNR and FQNEAQ (reference sequence). The CDR3: CASSPGEGSPLHF. The DNA for the CDR3 is TGTGCCAGCAGCCCAGGGGAAGGGTCACCCCTCCACTTT.

This clonotype was seen ten or more times. The genes are TRBV11-2 and TRBJ1-2; 7 nucleotides agree with TRBD1. CDR3 length: 17 amino acids. The junction had 17 bases not matched to a gene; V was cut back by 7 bases and J by 3 bases. CDR1 SGHAT and CDR2 FQNNGV come from the germline V gene. CDR3 nucleotides: TGTGCCAGCACCCAGACAGGGTCTTCTGGGGCCCACTATGGCTACACCTTC. Translated: CASTQTGSSGAHYGYTF.

The chain employs TRBV6-5 and TRBJ2-3, with D perhaps matching TRBD1 or TRBD2 (5 bases each). Germline loops: CDR1 MNHEY, CDR2 SVGAGI. Trimming left V 2 bases short and J 8 bases short, with 11 bases between. The CDR3 is 13 residues long. CDR3 region: CASSYPGTGTQYF. The DNA for the CDR3 is TGTGCCAGCAGTTACCCGGGGACGGGTACGCAGTATTTT.

This clonotype qualifies as medium-sized. This sequence joins TRBV5-8 and TRBJ2-1, with TRBD2 matching 9 bases. V shed 4 bases, J shed 6 bases, and the junction held 5 bases outside the gene matches. This CDR3 is built from 14 residues. The V gene's germline CDR1 is SGHTS and CDR2 YDEGEE. In DNA form, the CDR3 reads TGTGCCAGCAGCGTAGCGGGAGAGCGCAATGAGCAGTTCTTC. Protein: CASSVAGERNEQFF.